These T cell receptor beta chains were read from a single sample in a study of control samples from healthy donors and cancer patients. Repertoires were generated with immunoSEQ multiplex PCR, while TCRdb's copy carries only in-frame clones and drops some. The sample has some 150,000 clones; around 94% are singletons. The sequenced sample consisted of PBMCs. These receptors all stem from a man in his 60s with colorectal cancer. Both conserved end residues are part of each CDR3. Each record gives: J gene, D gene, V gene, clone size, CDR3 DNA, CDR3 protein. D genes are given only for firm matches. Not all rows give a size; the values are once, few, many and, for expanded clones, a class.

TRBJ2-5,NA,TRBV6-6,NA,TGTGCCAGCAGATGGGCAGTGGAAGAGACCCAGTACTTC,CASRWAVEETQYF
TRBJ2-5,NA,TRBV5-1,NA,TGCGCCAGCAGCTACGGGACCCTAAGGTCGTCGGAGACCCAGTACTTC,CASSYGTLRSSETQYF
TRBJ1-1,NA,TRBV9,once,TGTGCCAGCAGCGTAGCGGGGGGGGGCAACACTGAAGCTTTCTTT,CASSVAGGGNTEAFF
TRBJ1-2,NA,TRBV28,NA,TGTGCCAGCAGTTTACCAACGTACCATGGCTACACCTTC,CASSLPTYHGYTF
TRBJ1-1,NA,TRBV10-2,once,TGCGCCAGCAGTGTGGGAAGGGGGGGCGCGTACACTGAAGCTTTCTTT,CASSVGRGGAYTEAFF
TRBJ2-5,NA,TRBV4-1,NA,TGCGCCAGCAGCCGCTTCCCCAGGGGAGGGGTGCAAGAGACCCAGTACTTC,CASSRFPRGGVQETQYF
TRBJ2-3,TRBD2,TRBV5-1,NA,TGCGCCAGCAGCGTCGGACTAGCGGGGCCAAGCACAGATACGCAGTATTTT,CASSVGLAGPSTDTQYF
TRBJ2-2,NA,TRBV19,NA,TGTGCCAGTAGTATCGGCAGGTCACCCACCGGGGAGCTGTTTTTT,CASSIGRSPTGELFF
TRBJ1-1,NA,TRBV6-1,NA,TGTGCCAGCAGTGATCAGGGATTGAACACTGAAGCTTTCTTT,CASSDQGLNTEAFF
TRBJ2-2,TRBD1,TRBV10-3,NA,TGTGCCATCAGACCCGGGACAGGGGACACCGGGGAGCTGTTTTTT,CAIRPGTGDTGELFF
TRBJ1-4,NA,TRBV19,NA,TGTGCCAGTACCTCGGGCAGTCGGGAAAAACTGTTTTTT,CASTSGSREKLFF
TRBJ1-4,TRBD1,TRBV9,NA,TGTGCCAGCAGCGACAGGGGGTCTAATGAAAAACTGTTTTTT,CASSDRGSNEKLFF
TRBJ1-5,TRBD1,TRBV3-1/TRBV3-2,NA,TGTGCCAGCAGCCAGACAGGGGTAGGACAGCCCCAGCATTTT,CASSQTGVGQPQHF
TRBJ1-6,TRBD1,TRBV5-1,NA,TGCGCCAGCAGCTTGGGGACAGGGCCCTACTATAATTCACCCCTCCACTTT,CASSLGTGPYYNSPLHF
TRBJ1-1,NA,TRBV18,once,TGTGCCAGCTCACCCGAAGGGGCGGGGGGCACTGAAGCTTTCTTT,CASSPEGAGGTEAFF
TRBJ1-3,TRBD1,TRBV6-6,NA,TGTGCCAGCAATCAGGGGGCGCTTGGAAACACCATATATTTT,CASNQGALGNTIYF
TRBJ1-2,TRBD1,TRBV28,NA,TGTGCCAGCGGGACAGGGACGTCGGGAGGCTACACCTTC,CASGTGTSGGYTF
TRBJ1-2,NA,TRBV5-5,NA,TGTGCCAGCAGCCCGTCAAGGGGAGGCTATGGCTACACCTTC,CASSPSRGGYGYTF
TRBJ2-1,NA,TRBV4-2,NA,TGTGCCAGCAGCCACCGGGGGGCCAACAATGAGCAGTTCTTC,CASSHRGANNEQFF
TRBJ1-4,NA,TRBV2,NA,TGTGCCAGCAGCCAACGTAATGAAAAACTGTTTTTT,CASSQRNEKLFF
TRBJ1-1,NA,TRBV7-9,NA,TGTGCCAGCAGCTTAGTTAACACTGAAGCTTTCTTT,CASSLVNTEAFF
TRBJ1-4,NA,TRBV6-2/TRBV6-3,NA,TGTGCCAGCAGTCAATTGAGGACTAATGAAAAACTGTTTTTT,CASSQLRTNEKLFF
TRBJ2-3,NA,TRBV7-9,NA,TGTGCCAGCAGCTTAGGGAGCCCTAGCACAGATACGCAGTATTTT,CASSLGSPSTDTQYF
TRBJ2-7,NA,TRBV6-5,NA,TGTGCCACCCGTTCCGGGACGGATATCTCCTACGAGCAGTACTTC,CATRSGTDISYEQYF
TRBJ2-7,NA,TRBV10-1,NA,TGCGCCAACAAAACCCTGGGAGAGGATATTTTGTACGAGCAGTACTTC,CANKTLGEDILYEQYF
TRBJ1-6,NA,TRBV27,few,TGTGCCAGCAGTAAGGGACTTCTTATTAATTCACCCCTCCACTTT,CASSKGLLINSPLHF
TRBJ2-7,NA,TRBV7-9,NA,TGTGCCAGCAGCTCGTACTACGAGCAGTACTTC,CASSSYYEQYF
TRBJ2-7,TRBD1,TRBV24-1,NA,TGTGCCACCAGTGGTAACAGACAGGGGACCTCCTACGAGCAGTACTTC,CATSGNRQGTSYEQYF
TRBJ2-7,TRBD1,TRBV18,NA,TGTGCCAGCTCACCCATGGCTACCGGGACAGGGAATTCCTACGAGCAGTACTTC,CASSPMATGTGNSYEQYF
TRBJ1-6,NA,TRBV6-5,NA,TGTGCCAGCAGTTACTCCGGGCAGGGCTATAATTCACCCCTCCACTTT,CASSYSGQGYNSPLHF
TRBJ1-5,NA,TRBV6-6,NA,TGTGCCAGCAGGAAGACGGAATATAGCAATCAGCCCCAGCATTTT,CASRKTEYSNQPQHF
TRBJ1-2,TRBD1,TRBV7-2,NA,TGTGCCAGCAGCCGCAGGGGGCAGGGTTCCTATGGCTACACCTTC,CASSRRGQGSYGYTF
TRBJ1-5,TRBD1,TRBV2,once,TGTGCCAGCAGAGATGGGACAGGGGGCGGCAATCAGCCCCAGCATTTT,CASRDGTGGGNQPQHF
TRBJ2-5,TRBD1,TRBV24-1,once,TGTGCCACCAGTGATTCCACAGGGGTAGAGACCCAGTACTTC,CATSDSTGVETQYF
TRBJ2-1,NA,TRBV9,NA,TGTGCCAGCAGCCGGGCCCCCGCCACGGACAATGAGCAGTTCTTC,CASSRAPATDNEQFF
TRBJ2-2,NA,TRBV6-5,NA,TGTGCCAGCGGGAGTTACACCGGGGAGCTGTTTTTT,CASGSYTGELFF
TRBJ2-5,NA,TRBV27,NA,TGTGCCAGCAGCCGGGACCAAGAGACCCAGTACTTC,CASSRDQETQYF